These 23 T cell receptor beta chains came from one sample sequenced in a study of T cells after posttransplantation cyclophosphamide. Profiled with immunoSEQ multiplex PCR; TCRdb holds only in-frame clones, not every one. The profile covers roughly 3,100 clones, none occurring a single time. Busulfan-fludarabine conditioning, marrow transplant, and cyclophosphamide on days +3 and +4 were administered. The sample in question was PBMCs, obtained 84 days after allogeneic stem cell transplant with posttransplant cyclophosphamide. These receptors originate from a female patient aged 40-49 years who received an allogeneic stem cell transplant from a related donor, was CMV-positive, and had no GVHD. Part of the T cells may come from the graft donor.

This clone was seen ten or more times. The chain's CDR3 is CASSPPRGLSGNTIYF. CDR3 in DNA: TGTGCCAGCAGTCCCCCGCGGGGGCTCTCTGGAAACACCATATATTTT. This rearrangement joins TRBV12-3 or TRBV12-4 to TRBJ1-3; TRBD1 might be the D (6 bases). Trimming left V 5 bases short and J 0 bases short, with 14 bases between. This CDR3 spans 16 amino acids.

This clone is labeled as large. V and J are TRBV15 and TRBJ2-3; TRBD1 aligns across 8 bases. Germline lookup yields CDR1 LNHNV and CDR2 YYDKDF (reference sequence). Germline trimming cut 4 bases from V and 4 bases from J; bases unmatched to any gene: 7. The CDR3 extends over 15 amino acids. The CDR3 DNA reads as TGTGCCACCAGCACCCCTCAGGGGGCATCAGATACGCAGTATTTT. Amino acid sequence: CATSTPQGASDTQYF. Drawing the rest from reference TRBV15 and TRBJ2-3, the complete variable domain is DAMVIQNPRYQVTQFGKPVTLSCSQTLNHNVMYWYQQKSSQAPKLLFHYYDKDFNNEADTPDNFQSRRPNTSFCFLDIRSPGLGDTAMYLCATSTPQGASDTQYFGPGTRLTVL.

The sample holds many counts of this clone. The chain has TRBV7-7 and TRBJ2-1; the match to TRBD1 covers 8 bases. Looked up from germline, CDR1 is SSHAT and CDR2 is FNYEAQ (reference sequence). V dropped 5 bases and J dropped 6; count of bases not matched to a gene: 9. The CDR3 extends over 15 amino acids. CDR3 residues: CASSPTGVGSNEQFF. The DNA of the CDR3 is TGTGCCAGCAGCCCGACAGGGGTTGGTAGCAATGAGCAGTTCTTC. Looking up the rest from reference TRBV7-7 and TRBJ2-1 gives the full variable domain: GAGVSQSPRYKVTKRGQDVTLRCDPISSHATLYWYQQALGQGPEFLTYFNYEAQPDKSGLPSDRFSAERPEGSISTLTIQRTEQRDSAMYRCASSPTGVGSNEQFFGPGTRLTVL.

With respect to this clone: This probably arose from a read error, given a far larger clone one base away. The chain's CDR3 is CASSLAFGQGGEQYF. Written as DNA, the CDR3 is TGTGCCAGCAGCTTGGCTTTCGGACAGGGAGGCGAGCAGTACTTC. This chain connects TRBV5-6 to TRBJ2-7; 8 nucleotides line up with TRBD1. The CDR3 consists of 15 residues. V lost 0 bases and J lost 6; bases outside the gene matches: 8. The V gene's germline CDR1 is SGHDT and CDR2 YYEEEE.

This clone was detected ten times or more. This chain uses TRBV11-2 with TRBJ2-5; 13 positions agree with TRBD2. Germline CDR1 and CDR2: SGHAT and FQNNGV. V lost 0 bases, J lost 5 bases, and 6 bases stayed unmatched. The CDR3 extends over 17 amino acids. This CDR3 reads CASSLELAGGQAETQYF. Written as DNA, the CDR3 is TGTGCCAGCAGCTTAGAACTAGCGGGGGGGCAGGCGGAGACCCAGTACTTC.

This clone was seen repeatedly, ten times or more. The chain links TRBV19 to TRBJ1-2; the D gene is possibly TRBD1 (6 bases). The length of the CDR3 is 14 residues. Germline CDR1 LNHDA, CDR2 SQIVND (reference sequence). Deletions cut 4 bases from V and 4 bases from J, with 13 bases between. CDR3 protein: CASSNRDTLYGYTF. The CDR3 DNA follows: TGTGCCAGTAGTAACCGGGACACCCTCTATGGCTACACCTTC.

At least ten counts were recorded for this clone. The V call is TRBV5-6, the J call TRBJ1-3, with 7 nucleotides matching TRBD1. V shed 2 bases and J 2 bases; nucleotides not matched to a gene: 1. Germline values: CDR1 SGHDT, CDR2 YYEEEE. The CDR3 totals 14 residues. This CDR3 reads CASSFQGAGNTIYF. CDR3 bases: TGTGCCAGCAGCTTCCAGGGGGCTGGAAACACCATATATTTT.

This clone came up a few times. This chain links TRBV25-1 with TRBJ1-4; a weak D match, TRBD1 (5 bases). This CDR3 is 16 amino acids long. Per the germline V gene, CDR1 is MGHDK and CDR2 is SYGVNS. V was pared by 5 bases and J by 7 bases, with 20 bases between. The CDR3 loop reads CASSPSSGGGGEKLFF. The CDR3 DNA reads TGTGCCAGCAGTCCCTCTTCGGGGGGGGGTGGTGAAAAACTGTTTTTT.

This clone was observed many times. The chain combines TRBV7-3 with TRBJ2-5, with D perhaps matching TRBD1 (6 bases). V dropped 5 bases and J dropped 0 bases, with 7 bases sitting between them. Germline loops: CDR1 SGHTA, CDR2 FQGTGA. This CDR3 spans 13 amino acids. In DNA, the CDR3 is TGTGCCAGCAGCGGGGACAACCAAGAGACCCAGTACTTC. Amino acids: CASSGDNQETQYF.

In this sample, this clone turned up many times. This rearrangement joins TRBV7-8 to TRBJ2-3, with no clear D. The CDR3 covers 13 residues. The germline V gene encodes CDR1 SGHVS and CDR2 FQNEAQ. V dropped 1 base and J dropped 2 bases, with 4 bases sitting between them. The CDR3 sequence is CASSLVYTDTQYF. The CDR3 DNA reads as TGTGCCAGCAGCTTAGTCTACACAGATACGCAGTATTTT.

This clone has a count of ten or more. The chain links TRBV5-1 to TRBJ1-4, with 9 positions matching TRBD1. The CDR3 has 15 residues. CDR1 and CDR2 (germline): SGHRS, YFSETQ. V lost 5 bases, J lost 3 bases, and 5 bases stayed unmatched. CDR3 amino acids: CASRFGQGSNEKLFF. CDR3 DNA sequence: TGCGCCAGCAGGTTCGGACAGGGGTCTAATGAAAAACTGTTTTTT.

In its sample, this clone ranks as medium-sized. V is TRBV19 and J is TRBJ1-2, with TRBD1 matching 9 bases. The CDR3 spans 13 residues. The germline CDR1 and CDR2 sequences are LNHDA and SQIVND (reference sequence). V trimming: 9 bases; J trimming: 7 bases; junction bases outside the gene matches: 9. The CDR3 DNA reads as TGTGCCAGGGACAGGGGACGGTCTCGTGGCTACACCTTC. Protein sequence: CARDRGRSRGYTF.

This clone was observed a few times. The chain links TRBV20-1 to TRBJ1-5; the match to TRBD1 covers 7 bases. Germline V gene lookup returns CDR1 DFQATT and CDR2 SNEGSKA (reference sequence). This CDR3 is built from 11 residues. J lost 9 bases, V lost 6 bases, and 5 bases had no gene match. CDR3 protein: CSAGQGGPQHF. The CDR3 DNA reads TGCAGTGCAGGTCAGGGGGGGCCCCAGCATTTT.

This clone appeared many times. The CDR3 region has the DNA TGTGCCAGCAGGACAGGGGATCAACGTGGCTACACCTTC. Translation gives CASRTGDQRGYTF. This chain joins TRBV6-2 or TRBV6-3 and TRBJ1-2, with 8 bases fitting TRBD1. The ends lost 6 bases at V and 7 bases at J; junction bases unmatched: 7. The CDR3 loop spans 13 amino acids. Germline V gene data show CDR1 as MNHEY and CDR2 as SVGEGT.

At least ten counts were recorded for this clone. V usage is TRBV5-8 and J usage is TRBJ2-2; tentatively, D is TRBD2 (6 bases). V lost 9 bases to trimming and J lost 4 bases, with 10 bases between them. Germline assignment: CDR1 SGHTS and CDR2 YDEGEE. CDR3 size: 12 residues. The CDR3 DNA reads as TGTGCCACCCGGGGGAGCACCGGGGAGCTGTTTTTT. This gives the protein CATRGSTGELFF. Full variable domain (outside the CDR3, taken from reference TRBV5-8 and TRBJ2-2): EAGVTQSPTHLIKTRGQQATLRCSPISGHTSVYWYQQALGLGLQFLLWYDEGEERNRGNFPPRFSGRQFPNYSSELNVNALELEDSALYLCATRGSTGELFFGEGSRLTVL.

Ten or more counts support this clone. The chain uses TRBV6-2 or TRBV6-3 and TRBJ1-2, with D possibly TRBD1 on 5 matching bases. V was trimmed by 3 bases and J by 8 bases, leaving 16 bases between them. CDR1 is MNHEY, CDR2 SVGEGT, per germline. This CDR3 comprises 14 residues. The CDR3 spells CASSYRQGSRGYTF. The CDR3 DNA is TGTGCCAGCAGTTATAGGCAGGGTTCACGAGGCTACACCTTC.

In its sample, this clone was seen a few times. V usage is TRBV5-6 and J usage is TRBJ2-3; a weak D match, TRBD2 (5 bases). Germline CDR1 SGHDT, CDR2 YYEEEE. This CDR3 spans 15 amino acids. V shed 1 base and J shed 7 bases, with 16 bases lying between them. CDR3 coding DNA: TGTGCCAGCAGCTTGCGGGGTCCCCTAAGATATACGCAGTATTTT. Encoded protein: CASSLRGPLRYTQYF. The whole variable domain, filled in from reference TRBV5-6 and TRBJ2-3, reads DAGVTQSPTHLIKTRGQQVTLRCSPKSGHDTVSWYQQALGQGPQFIFQYYEEEERQRGNFPDRFSGHQFPNYSSELNVNALLLGDSALYLCASSLRGPLRYTQYFGPGTRLTVL.

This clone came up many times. The CDR3 is CASSRTPQPSGNTIYF. CDR3 nucleotide sequence: TGTGCCAGCTCGAGGACACCACAACCCTCTGGAAACACCATATATTTT. The chain has TRBV9 and TRBJ1-3, with D perhaps TRBD1 (5 bases). CDR1 is SGDLS, CDR2 YYNGEE, per germline. Trimming removed 7 bases from V and 0 bases from J, with 17 bases in between. This CDR3 contains 16 residues.

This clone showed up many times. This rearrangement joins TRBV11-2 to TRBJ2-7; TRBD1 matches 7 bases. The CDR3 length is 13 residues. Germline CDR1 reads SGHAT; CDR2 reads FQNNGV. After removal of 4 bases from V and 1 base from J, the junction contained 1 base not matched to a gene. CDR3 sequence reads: CASSWGQSYEQYF. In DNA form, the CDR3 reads TGTGCCAGCAGCTGGGGACAGTCCTACGAGCAGTACTTC.

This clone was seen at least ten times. CDR3 DNA: TGTGCCAGCAGTCTAATGAGGGCCGCCAATGAGCAGTTCTTC. It encodes CASSLMRAANEQFF. V is TRBV6-1 and J is TRBJ2-1, with TRBD2 as a possible D gene (5 bases). CDR1 and CDR2 from the germline V gene are MNHNS and SASEGT. V was shortened by 5 bases and J by 6 bases, with 14 bases between the two germline ends. The CDR3 extends over 14 amino acids.

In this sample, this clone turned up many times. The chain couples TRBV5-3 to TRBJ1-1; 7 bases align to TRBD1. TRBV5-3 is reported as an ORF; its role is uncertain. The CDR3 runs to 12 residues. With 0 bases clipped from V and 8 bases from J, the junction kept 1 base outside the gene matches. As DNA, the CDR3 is TGTGCCAGAAGCTTGGGGGACAGAGAAGCTTTCTTT. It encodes CARSLGDREAFF.

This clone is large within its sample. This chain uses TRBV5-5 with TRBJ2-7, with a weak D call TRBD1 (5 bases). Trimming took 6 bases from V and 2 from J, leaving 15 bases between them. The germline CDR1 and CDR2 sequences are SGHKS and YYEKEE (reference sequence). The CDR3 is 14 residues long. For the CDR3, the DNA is TGTGCCAGCACCGTGATGGCAGGGACCTACGAGCAGTACTTC. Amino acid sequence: CASTVMAGTYEQYF. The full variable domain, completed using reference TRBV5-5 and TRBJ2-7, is DAGVTQSPTHLIKTRGQQVTLRCSPISGHKSVSWYQQVLGQGPQFIFQYYEKEERGRGNFPDRFSARQFPNYSSELNVNALLLGDSALYLCASTVMAGTYEQYFGPGTRLTVT.

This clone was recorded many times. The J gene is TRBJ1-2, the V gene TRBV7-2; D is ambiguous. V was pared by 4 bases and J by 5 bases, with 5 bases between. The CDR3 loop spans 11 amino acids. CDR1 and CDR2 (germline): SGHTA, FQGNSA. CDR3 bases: TGTGCCAGCAGCTCAATTTATGGCTACACCTTC. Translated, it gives CASSSIYGYTF.